This T cell receptor beta chain was captured in a study of OX40 agonist ivuxolimab in advanced cancers. Study context: Three patients responded partially, comprising one with hepatocellular carcinoma and two with cutaneous melanoma.

The length of the CDR3 is 13 residues. CDR1 is SNHLY and CDR2 is FYNNEI in the germline V gene. V lost 5 bases and J lost 5, with 12 bases in between. Study-wide results and limits: Within 6 weeks, CD4+ and CD8+ blood T cells expanded clonally at 0.1 to 3.0 mg/kg.

The method was immunoSEQ multiplex PCR; TCRdb's version includes in-frame clones alone and lacks a portion of them. The sample holds tens of thousands of clones, roughly 82% seen once. Regarding this clone: The antigen is undetermined.

The V gene is TRBV2, the J gene TRBJ1-1; tentative D call: TRBD1 (6 bases). The sequenced sample was CD4+ or CD8+ T cells sorted from blood, obtained in a trial of the OX40 agonist ivuxolimab. The clonotype was recovered from an adult with an advanced solid tumor such as melanoma, head and neck, liver or kidney cancer. The CDR3 spells CASSPGARTEAFF. The CDR3 coding sequence is TGTGCCAGCAGTCCGGGGGCCAGGACTGAAGCTTTCTTT.